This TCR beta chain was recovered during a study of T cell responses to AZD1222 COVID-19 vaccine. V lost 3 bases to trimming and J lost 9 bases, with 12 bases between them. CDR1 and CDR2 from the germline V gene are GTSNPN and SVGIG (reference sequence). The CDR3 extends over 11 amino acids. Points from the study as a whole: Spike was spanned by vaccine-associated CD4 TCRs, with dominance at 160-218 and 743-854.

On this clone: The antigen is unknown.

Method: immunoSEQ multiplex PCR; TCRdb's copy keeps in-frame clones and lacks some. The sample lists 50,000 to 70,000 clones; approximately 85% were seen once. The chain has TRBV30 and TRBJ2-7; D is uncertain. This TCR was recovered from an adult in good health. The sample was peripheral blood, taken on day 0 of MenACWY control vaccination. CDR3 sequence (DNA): TGTGCCTGGAGGGCCCCGACGGGGCAGTACTTC. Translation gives CAWRAPTGQYF.